These T cell receptor beta chains were read from a single sample in a study of blood T cell repertoires in COVID-19. The repertoire was sequenced with immunoSEQ multiplex PCR; TCRdb's copy has only in-frame clones and lacks some. The profile shows nearly 45,000 clones, roughly 84% of them singletons. Material: peripheral blood. The source of these receptors is an elderly woman with acute or convalescent COVID-19. CDR3s include the opening cysteine and the closing phenylalanine or tryptophan. The order of the fields is J gene, V gene, CDR3 protein.

J: TRBJ2-3; V: TRBV2; CDR3: CASSELAGGLDTQYF
J: TRBJ1-5; V: TRBV12-3/TRBV12-4; CDR3: CASSFNTQPQHF
J: TRBJ2-7; V: TRBV28; CDR3: CASTQGGGYEQYF
J: TRBJ1-1; V: TRBV18; CDR3: CASSPPGGAGTEAFF
J: TRBJ2-1; V: TRBV19; CDR3: CASSIGVGGSSYNEQFF
J: TRBJ2-5; V: TRBV13; CDR3: CASSTRRHSQETQYF
J: TRBJ1-1; V: TRBV5-6; CDR3: CASSLLTSLSALENTEAFF
J: TRBJ2-1; V: TRBV11-2; CDR3: CASSLGLAGGNEQFF
J: TRBJ2-7; V: TRBV25-1; CDR3: CASSPTDGGNYEQYF
J: TRBJ1-1; V: TRBV10-3; CDR3: CASNQGDYTEAFF
J: TRBJ2-7; V: TRBV2; CDR3: CPRSGGQRVGSYEQYF
J: TRBJ2-5; V: TRBV7-2; CDR3: CASSLPTGVETQYF
J: TRBJ2-1; V: TRBV28; CDR3: CASSFPLGGTYNEQFF
J: TRBJ1-6; V: TRBV6-6; CDR3: CASSYSVGQGGPPLHF
J: TRBJ2-3; V: TRBV19; CDR3: CASSMGGTDTQYF
J: TRBJ2-7; V: TRBV7-8; CDR3: CASSLVRPRGSLEQYF
J: TRBJ1-1; V: TRBV14; CDR3: CASSPTRGGGTEAFF
J: TRBJ1-1; V: TRBV11-2; CDR3: CASSYRQGRGAEAFF
J: TRBJ2-3; V: TRBV7-9; CDR3: CASSLSQGRRDTQYF
J: TRBJ2-1; V: TRBV5-8; CDR3: CASSLTGEVNEQFF
J: TRBJ2-1; V: TRBV2; CDR3: CASRGRDYHNEQFF
J: TRBJ1-1; V: TRBV5-1; CDR3: CASSPSGGGAYGNTEAFF
J: TRBJ2-2; V: TRBV7-8; CDR3: CASSPSGASTGELFF
J: TRBJ2-7; V: TRBV19; CDR3: CASSISSQGFSAGGPYEQYF
J: TRBJ1-1; V: TRBV18; CDR3: CASSVNDGVGTEAFF
J: TRBJ2-3; V: TRBV10-2; CDR3: CASSATSGSVSDTQYF
J: TRBJ2-3; V: TRBV27; CDR3: CASSLYRGTDTQYF
J: TRBJ2-3; V: TRBV6-1; CDR3: CASSEGPQATDTQYF
J: TRBJ1-5; V: TRBV5-1; CDR3: CASSLQGSDQPQHF
J: TRBJ2-6; V: TRBV10-3; CDR3: CAIGQGASGANVLTF
J: TRBJ2-3; V: TRBV19; CDR3: CASSIGGRTDTQYF
J: TRBJ1-5; V: TRBV6-5; CDR3: CASRAGTGATQPQHF
J: TRBJ2-3; V: TRBV27; CDR3: CASTQGLGNTDTQYF
J: TRBJ1-1; V: TRBV12-3/TRBV12-4; CDR3: CASKDTGVGEAFF
J: TRBJ1-2; V: TRBV10-3; CDR3: CAISIGQENYGYTF
J: TRBJ2-2; V: TRBV6-5; CDR3: CAKPWSGIITGELFF
J: TRBJ2-7; V: TRBV28; CDR3: CASSLTSSGTEWYF
J: TRBJ2-1; V: TRBV24-1; CDR3: CATSDLTGNEQFF
J: TRBJ2-7; V: TRBV5-1; CDR3: CASSKTSGRDEQYF
J: TRBJ1-5; V: TRBV19; CDR3: CASSTQGYQPQHF
J: TRBJ2-5; V: TRBV7-2; CDR3: CASSFRQAGQRYQETQYF
J: TRBJ2-2; V: TRBV6-5; CDR3: CATGEGSLLRELFF
J: TRBJ2-7; V: TRBV14; CDR3: CASSRAGTGFTYEQYF
J: TRBJ2-1; V: TRBV3-1/TRBV3-2; CDR3: CASRLTGDNEQFF
J: TRBJ2-1; V: TRBV9; CDR3: CASSVGLTTSGPEWNEQFF
J: TRBJ2-1; V: TRBV6-5; CDR3: CASSTPVSIQVF
J: TRBJ1-1; V: TRBV6-4; CDR3: CASKGQQGAEAFF
J: TRBJ2-3; V: TRBV2; CDR3: CASSRDRGVTDTQYF
J: TRBJ2-7; V: TRBV18; CDR3: CASSPGQDNSYEQYF
J: TRBJ2-1; V: TRBV9; CDR3: CASSLGLNYNEQFF
J: TRBJ2-7; V: TRBV3-1/TRBV3-2; CDR3: CASSQLAGYEQYF
J: TRBJ2-5; V: TRBV15; CDR3: CATSRPTSGQETQYF
J: TRBJ1-2; V: TRBV3-1/TRBV3-2; CDR3: CASSQGGRGYTF
J: TRBJ1-3; V: TRBV28; CDR3: CASSPPQKGNTIYF
J: TRBJ1-5; V: TRBV3-1/TRBV3-2; CDR3: CASSLGDNQPQHF
J: TRBJ2-3; V: TRBV14; CDR3: CASSLLTVQADTQYF
J: TRBJ2-5; V: TRBV5-1; CDR3: CASSLGSVETQYF
J: TRBJ2-7; V: TRBV10-2; CDR3: CASGTFSYEQYF
J: TRBJ2-7; V: TRBV7-8; CDR3: CASSLGGGFTYEQYF
J: TRBJ2-3; V: TRBV5-6; CDR3: CASSTNLAGGPDTQYF